This T cell receptor beta chain was sequenced for a study of regulatory T cells in long-lasting Graves disease. Findings and limits, study-wide: Favoring TRBV28, TRBJ1-2 and TRBJ2-5 was a feature seen in persistent disease.

Specified time point: newly diagnosed GD, antithyroid drugs for less than 3 months. RNA extracted from PBMCs served as the sequencing template. Doctors identified Graves' disease using the American Thyroid Association guidelines. Building the TCR beta libraries relied on iRepertoire HTBI primers, and CDR3 regions underwent Arm-PCR. In the original analysis: Gene usage covered 62 TRBV and about 15 TRBJ segments. TCRdb re-analysed the multiplex PCR reads in MiXCR, keeping a single row per CDR3 protein. The V and J calls follow TCRdb's processing rather than the paper's. The table has 400,000 to 450,000 distinct CDR3 sequences, under 15% seen once. This clonotype was observed at least ten times. The target antigen is unknown. Trimming stripped 0 bases from V and 6 bases from J, with 7 bases between. Germline V gene data show CDR1 as SGHDT and CDR2 as YYEEEE. The CDR3 runs 13 residues. The sample was also linked to a second study, of T cells in Graves' hyperthyroidism and ophthalmopathy. From that second work: In the analysis, a 13 V-J model separated ophthalmopathy from stable hyperthyroidism.

The sequenced sample was peripheral blood mononuclear cells (PBMCs), obtained at new diagnosis, from a patient treated with antithyroid drugs. The sequence came from a young woman with Graves disease. The rearrangement joins TRBV5-6 to TRBJ1-5; no clear D gene. The CDR3 region is CASSLGSGQPQHF. CDR3 sequence (DNA): TGTGCCAGCAGCTTGGGGTCAGGTCAGCCCCAGCATTTT.